This record concerns one TCR beta chain sequence. Its antigen is not known. Germline values: CDR1 MNHNS, CDR2 SASEGT. This CDR3 region has 14 residues. Trimming took off 3 bases at V and 9 bases at J, with 14 bases between the two ends. This entry comes from a study of identical twins. Study-level findings and limits: In zero-insertion analyses, partial confounding could arise from invariant MAIT and iNKT cells.

A template switching step contributed a universal primer site, while unique molecular identifiers were present in the cDNA. TCRdb itself ran the 5' RACE reads through MiXCR, one entry per CDR3 protein. The sample has 280,000 or so distinct CDR3 sequences; about 8.9% are singletons. Healthy Caucasians alone served as donors. These data were also reused for a study on yellow fever vaccine responses in identical twins.

Sequenced sample: memory (CD45RO+) T cells sorted from blood. The chain joins TRBV6-1 to TRBJ2-2, with D unclear. The receptor was isolated from a woman between 18 and 29 years old in good health. As DNA, the CDR3 is TGTGCCAGCAGTGATCTGTTGCAGAGGCGGGAGCTGTTTTTT. It yields the protein CASSDLLQRRELFF.